A single sample is the source of the 5 T cell receptor beta chains below, sequenced in a study of blood T cell repertoires in COVID-19. TCRdb keeps only in-frame clones here, not all; method: immunoSEQ multiplex PCR. The sample carries some 31,000 clones, about nine tenths recorded once. The material sequenced was peripheral blood. The receptors derive from a human donor with active COVID-19. The donor label of this sample is uncertain.

The rearrangement links TRBV7-2 to TRBJ2-5; perhaps TRBD1 as D (5 bases). The CDR3 has 14 residues. CDR1 is SGHTA, CDR2 FQGNSA, per germline. V lost 2 bases and J lost 5, with 12 bases in between. This CDR3 is CASSLWAGIETQYF. DNA of the CDR3: TGTGCCAGCAGCTTATGGGCAGGGATCGAGACCCAGTACTTC.

As regards this clone: The sample contains more than one DNA sequence encoding this CDR3. V and J are TRBV19 and TRBJ1-2; 7 positions match TRBD1. The V gene's germline CDR1 is LNHDA and CDR2 SQIVND (reference sequence). The V and J ends lost 4 bases and 5 bases, in that order; junction bases with no gene match: 10. This CDR3 is 15 amino acids long. The CDR3 nucleotides read TGTGCCAGTAGTACTCTGACAGGGAAAAGTTATGGCTACACCTTC. This sequence encodes CASSTLTGKSYGYTF.

V usage is TRBV18 and J usage is TRBJ1-2, with 7 bases identical to TRBD1. The germline V gene encodes CDR1 KGHSH and CDR2 LQKENI. After removal of 2 bases from V and 8 bases from J, the junction contained 14 bases not matched to a gene. The CDR3 loop spans 16 amino acids. The DNA of the CDR3 is TGTGCCAGCTCACCAGGGGCGACAGACAGGGCGGAGGGCTACACCTTC. Its translation: CASSPGATDRAEGYTF.

The rearrangement links TRBV5-4 to TRBJ1-6; no clear D. The V end was cut by 0 bases, the J end by 8 bases, with 9 bases between. Germline CDR1 and CDR2: SGHNT and YYREEE (reference sequence). This CDR3 is built from 14 residues. This CDR3 reads CASSLAQIYSPLHF. Written as DNA, the CDR3 is TGTGCCAGCAGCTTGGCCCAGATTTATTCACCCCTCCACTTT.

The J gene is TRBJ2-6, the V gene TRBV7-2, with 7 bases that match TRBD2. CDR3 length equals 19 residues. V lost 2 bases and J lost 0; bases outside the gene matches: 10. Germline V gene data show CDR1 as SGHTA and CDR2 as FQGNSA. For the CDR3, the DNA is TGTGCCAGCAGCTTAAGGTCTGCTAGCGGCCCCTCTGGGGCCAACGTCCTGACTTTC. It is translated as CASSLRSASGPSGANVLTF.